This T cell receptor beta chain derives from a study of read filtering for tumor transcriptome and immune sequencing. The library was built from about 0.4 ug RNA with molecular barcoded adaptors for alpha/delta and beta/gamma chains. TCRdb recomputed calls from the reads with MiXCR, one row per CDR3 protein. Of fewer than 90,000 distinct CDR3 sequences in the sample, 10% to 15% were seen once. CDR3 length equals 15 residues. Trimming removed 5 bases from V and 5 bases from J; junction bases left unmatched: 6. CDR1 and CDR2 (germline): SEHNR, FQNEAQ (reference sequence). This clonotype was seen ten or more times.

V is TRBV7-9 and J is TRBJ1-6; TRBD1 agrees at 7 bases. The TCR was taken from a donor over 35 with multiple myeloma. Source material: a population of CD138-negative cells sorted from bone marrow. The CDR3 nucleotides read TGTGCCAGCAGCCAAGGGGACAGAAATAATTCACCCCTCCACTTT. Its protein product is CASSQGDRNNSPLHF.